Each of the 20 T cell receptor beta chains below was sequenced from the same sample in a study of T cell responses to AZD1222 COVID-19 vaccine. Assay used: immunoSEQ multiplex PCR; TCRdb lists only in-frame clones, some missing. The sample has roughly 65,000 clones, 75% to 90% seen once. The sample consisted of peripheral blood, taken 28 days after the second AZD1222 dose. The source is an adult who received the AZD1222 COVID-19 vaccine.

J is TRBJ2-6 and V is TRBV10-3; D may be TRBD1 or TRBD2 (6 bases each). Germline V CDR1 and CDR2: ENHRY, SYGVKD. The CDR3 spans 15 residues. With 11 bases removed from V and 0 bases from J, the gap between germline ends came to 14 bases. The CDR3 here is CAATGAVSGANVLTF. CDR3 sequence (DNA): TGTGCCGCCACGGGGGCCGTCTCTGGGGCCAACGTCCTGACTTTC.

The rearrangement uses TRBV6-1 and TRBJ2-5; D perhaps matches TRBD2 (5 bases). CDR3 length: 14 residues. Trimming shortened V by 0 bases and J by 5 bases, and 10 bases separated the two germline ends. The V gene's germline CDR1 is MNHNS and CDR2 SASEGT. CDR3 nucleotides: TGTGCCAGCAGTGAAGCGGGAGCTCGGGAGACCCAGTACTTC. This codes for CASSEAGARETQYF.

The chain couples TRBV3-1 (or the pseudogene TRBV3-2) to TRBJ2-5, with TRBD2 identical over 7 bases. The CDR3 is 14 residues long. Germline trimming cut 3 bases from V and 5 bases from J; bases unmatched to any gene: 6. The germline V gene has CDR1 LGHDT and CDR2 YNNKEL (reference sequence). CDR3 nucleotide sequence: TGTGCCAGCAGCCAGAGTCAGGGAGGGGAGACCCAGTACTTC. Amino acids: CASSQSQGGETQYF.

This clone qualifies as medium-sized. The chain recombines TRBV27 with TRBJ1-2; possible D gene TRBD1, 5 bases. CDR3 length: 15 amino acids. Looked up from germline, CDR1 is MNHEY and CDR2 is SMNVEV (reference sequence). Trimming removed 0 bases at V and 4 bases at J, with 12 bases between. The CDR3 loop reads CASSLSPPGLYGYTF. DNA of the CDR3: TGTGCCAGCAGTTTATCCCCCCCGGGACTCTATGGCTACACCTTC.

DNA of the CDR3: TGTGCCAGCAGTTTCGCTAGCGGGGAGCTGTTTTTT. Protein: CASSFASGELFF. The chain couples TRBV12-3 or TRBV12-4 to TRBJ2-2; no clear D gene. With 3 bases removed from V and 7 bases from J, the gap between germline ends came to 6 bases. This CDR3 has 12 residues.

J is TRBJ2-7 and V is TRBV4-1; the match to TRBD1 covers 10 bases. The germline gives CDR1 MGHRA, CDR2 YSYEKL. The V and J ends lost 0 bases and 3 bases, in that order; junction bases with no gene match: 2. The CDR3 sequence is 15 residues long. This chain's CDR3 is CASSQETGGSYEQYF. The DNA of the CDR3 is TGCGCCAGCAGCCAAGAGACAGGGGGCAGCTACGAGCAGTACTTC.

The chain couples TRBV11-2 to TRBJ2-5; the D gene is possibly TRBD1 (6 bases). Trimming removed 6 bases from V and 6 bases from J, with 20 bases in between. This CDR3 has 15 residues. Germline loops: CDR1 SGHAT, CDR2 FQNNGV. CDR3 in amino acids: CASSLRGYSRQTQYF. CDR3 DNA: TGTGCCAGCAGTCTCAGGGGCTACTCCAGGCAGACCCAGTACTTC.

This clone was seen only once. The chain carries TRBV4-1 and TRBJ2-7; 10 bases align to TRBD2. Germline-derived CDR1 and CDR2 are MGHRA and YSYEKL. Trimming at V came to 3 bases and at J to 3 bases, leaving 11 bases not matched to a gene. The CDR3 loop spans 17 amino acids. Written as DNA, the CDR3 is TGCGCCAGCAGCCACATAAACTCCGGGACTAGCGACTACGAGCAGTACTTC. It encodes CASSHINSGTSDYEQYF.

This chain joins TRBV24-1 and TRBJ2-2, with TRBD2 as a possible D gene (6 bases). This CDR3 region has 15 residues. Germline loops: CDR1 KGHDR, CDR2 SFDVKD. Trimming stripped 4 bases from V and 8 bases from J, with 16 bases between. As DNA, the CDR3 is TGTGCCACCAGTGACGCCGGGCCTGCGGGAGGGGAGCTGTTTTTT. Amino acids: CATSDAGPAGGELFF.

This clone turned up a few times. The CDR3 here is CASSEAKGGRVGNTIYF. The CDR3 nucleotides read TGTGCCAGCAGTGAAGCAAAAGGGGGCCGCGTTGGAAACACCATATATTTT. The V and J genes are TRBV2 and TRBJ1-3; 7 nucleotides align to TRBD1. Germline V lookup: CDR1 SNHLY, CDR2 FYNNEI. The CDR3 runs 17 residues. Germline trimming cut 0 bases from V and 3 bases from J; bases unmatched to any gene: 8. The full variable domain, in which reference TRBV2 and TRBJ1-3 provide the parts outside the CDR3, is EPEVTQTPSHQVTQMGQEVILRCVPISNHLYFYWYRQILGQKVEFLVSFYNNEISEKSEIFDDQFSVERPDGSNFTLKIRSTKLEDSAMYFCASSEAKGGRVGNTIYFGEGSWLTVV.

This chain connects TRBV5-1 to TRBJ1-2; D remains unclear. The germline V gene has CDR1 SGHRS and CDR2 YFSETQ. This CDR3 contains 14 residues. V was trimmed by 2 bases and J by 2 bases, leaving 10 bases between them. The DNA for the CDR3 is TGCGCCAGCAGCTTTTTGGCCGCCAACTATGGCTACACCTTC. This translates into CASSFLAANYGYTF.

V is TRBV5-1 and J is TRBJ1-1; no clear D. CDR3 length equals 16 residues. In germline, CDR1 is SGHRS, CDR2 YFSETQ. Deletions cut 0 bases from V and 1 base from J, with 13 bases between. The CDR3 DNA reads as TGCGCCAGCAGCTTGGATCCAGGCGTCAGGAACACTGAAGCTTTCTTT. Residues: CASSLDPGVRNTEAFF.

This chain joins TRBV6-5 and TRBJ2-1; D not resolved. Trimming stripped 0 bases from V and 9 bases from J, with 15 bases between. Germline V gene data show CDR1 as MNHEY and CDR2 as SVGAGI. The CDR3 runs to 15 residues. The CDR3 DNA reads as TGTGCCAGCAGTTACTCGATGTCTTATTCGGGTGAGCAGTTCTTC. It translates to CASSYSMSYSGEQFF.

J is TRBJ1-6 and V is TRBV6-2 or TRBV6-3; TRBD1 might be the D (5 bases). Germline CDR1 reads MNHEY; CDR2 reads SVGEGT. V was cut by 0 bases and J by 0 bases, with 9 bases left in between. The CDR3 has 17 residues. This CDR3 is CASSYSWTSSYNSPLHF. The CDR3 coding sequence is TGTGCCAGCAGTTACTCGTGGACAAGCTCCTATAATTCACCCCTCCACTTT.

V and J are TRBV5-1 and TRBJ2-5; a weak D match, TRBD1 (5 bases). The CDR3 totals 15 residues. CDR1 is SGHRS and CDR2 is YFSETQ in the germline V gene. The ends were cut back, 3 bases at V and 0 bases at J, with 12 bases in the middle. CDR3 DNA sequence: TGCGCCAGCAGCTATGACAGACCCCACCAAGAGACCCAGTACTTC. This codes for CASSYDRPHQETQYF.

The rearrangement joins TRBV7-2 to TRBJ2-7; TRBD2 matches at 9 bases. CDR3 length equals 13 residues. V was clipped by 4 bases and J by 4 bases; unmatched bases: 2. Germline V gives CDR1 SGHTA, CDR2 FQGNSA. CDR3 amino acids: CASSSAGGYEQYF. In DNA form, the CDR3 reads TGTGCCAGCAGCTCAGCGGGGGGTTACGAGCAGTACTTC.

The chain employs TRBV11-2 and TRBJ1-2; weak D call: TRBD1 (6 bases). V lost 0 bases to trimming and J lost 8 bases, with 16 bases between them. CDR1 and CDR2 from the germline V gene are SGHAT and FQNNGV. This CDR3 comprises 15 residues. The CDR3 nucleotides are TGTGCCAGCAGCTTAGATCGAGGGGGACTAAGGGGCTACACCTTC. Protein product: CASSLDRGGLRGYTF.

The V call is TRBV10-1, the J call TRBJ2-5; D gene ambiguous. V lost 5 bases to trimming and J lost 7 bases, with 14 bases between them. The CDR3 sequence is 13 residues long. The germline V gene has CDR1 WNHNN and CDR2 SYGVQD (reference sequence). The chain's CDR3 is CASSTQSLGTQYF. The CDR3 DNA follows: TGCGCCAGCAGTACCCAGAGCCTGGGGACCCAGTACTTC.

CDR3 amino acids: CATSRAGTGELNPFF. For the CDR3, the DNA is TGTGCCACCAGCAGAGCCGGGACAGGGGAACTGAATCCGTTCTTC. V gene TRBV15 combines with J gene TRBJ2-1, with TRBD1 matching 10 bases. CDR3 size: 15 residues. V was pared by 1 base and J by 15 bases, with 12 bases of the junction left unmatched. Germline CDR1 is LNHNV and CDR2 is YYDKDF (reference sequence).

This clone was counted a few times. The genes are TRBV7-3 and TRBJ2-1; a weak D match, TRBD2 (5 bases). V lost 1 base, J lost 10 bases, and 14 bases lay in between. CDR3 size: 14 residues. The germline V gene encodes CDR1 SGHTA and CDR2 FQGTGA. The CDR3 nucleotides read TGTGCCAGCAGCTTAATGGCGGGTGTAAGCGAGCAGTTCTTC. Protein sequence: CASSLMAGVSEQFF.